One sample yielded the 26 T cell receptor beta chains listed below, sequenced in a study of regulatory T cells in long-lasting Graves disease. With iRepertoire HTBI primers and Arm-PCR of CDR3 regions, TCR beta libraries were built. TCRdb independently ran MiXCR on the multiplex PCR reads; one entry per CDR3 protein. The sample consists of 400,000 to 550,000 distinct CDR3 sequences, about 17% of them appearing once. Time point given: newly diagnosed GD, antithyroid drugs for less than 3 months. RNA isolated from PBMCs was used to make the TCR library. These data also featured in a second study, about T cells in Graves' hyperthyroidism and ophthalmopathy.

The input for sequencing was peripheral blood mononuclear cells (PBMCs), taken at new diagnosis, from a patient treated with antithyroid drugs. Receptor source: a woman in her 30s with Graves disease.

This clonotype was counted between two and nine times. The chain combines TRBV3-1 with TRBJ2-7; TRBD2 agrees at 11 bases. The V gene end was trimmed by 4 bases and the J gene end by 7 bases; junction bases not matched to a gene: 18. The CDR3 length is 18 residues. The germline gives CDR1 LGHDT, CDR2 YNNKEL (reference sequence). Here the CDR3 DNA reads TGTGCCAGCAGCCCTCGTACTAGCGGGAGCGGGAACACCGGGGAGCAGTACTTC. Its protein is CASSPRTSGSGNTGEQYF.

There are a few counts of this clonotype. The J gene is TRBJ2-1, the V gene TRBV2; maybe TRBD2 (5 bases). Germline CDR1 is SNHLY and CDR2 is FYNNEI. V lost 6 bases and J 7 bases, leaving 10 bases between the germline ends. The CDR3 is made up of 12 amino acids. The CDR3 is CASRSSGNEQFF. In DNA form, the CDR3 reads TGTGCCAGCAGAAGCTCGGGAAATGAGCAGTTCTTC.

The sample holds many counts of this clonotype. The J gene is TRBJ2-7, the V gene TRBV20-1, with 9 bases matching TRBD2. Unmatched junction bases numbered 6, after V lost 2 bases and J lost 4 bases. Germline lookup yields CDR1 DFQATT and CDR2 SNEGSKA (reference sequence). The CDR3 sequence is 14 residues long. CDR3 sequence reads: CSARLAGRTYEQYF. CDR3 nucleotide sequence: TGCAGTGCTAGACTAGCGGGAAGAACATACGAGCAGTACTTC.

This clonotype was detected many times. This rearrangement joins TRBV11-3 to TRBJ2-3; D possibly corresponds to TRBD2 (5 bases). The CDR3 covers 14 residues. Per the germline V gene, CDR1 is SGHNT and CDR2 is YENEEA. V lost 5 bases to trimming and J lost 0 bases, with 9 bases between them. CDR3 protein: CASSAGASTDTQYF. The CDR3 DNA reads as TGTGCCAGCAGCGCGGGTGCTAGCACAGATACGCAGTATTTT.

The chain has TRBV9 and TRBJ2-7; a possible D gene is TRBD2 (5 bases). The CDR3 length is 15 residues. Germline CDR1 SGDLS, CDR2 YYNGEE. V was shortened by 4 bases and J by 7 bases, with 21 bases between the two germline ends. In nucleotides, the CDR3 is TGTGCCAGCAGCCCGGTTGAGGGTTTCGGTGAAGAGCAGTACTTC. This gives the protein CASSPVEGFGEEQYF.

This clonotype came up many times. This sequence joins TRBV5-1 and TRBJ2-7; D is perhaps TRBD2 (5 bases). The germline gives CDR1 SGHRS, CDR2 YFSETQ. This CDR3 is built from 13 residues. Trimming left V 4 bases short and J 1 base short, with 9 bases between. For the CDR3, the DNA is TGCGCCAGCAGCGAGGGAGTATCCTACGAGCAGTACTTC. This gives the protein CASSEGVSYEQYF.

This clonotype was found many times. The junction and the germline gene differ at one end; a read error may be behind it. This chain links TRBV20-1 with TRBJ1-5; D call uncertain. The CDR3 has 14 amino acids. In germline, CDR1 is DFQATT, CDR2 SNEGSKA (reference sequence). The CDR3 DNA follows: TGCAGTGCTTATTCCCCGTTGAGCAAGCAGCCCCAGCATTTT. This encodes CSAYSPLSKQPQHF.

The sample holds a few counts of this clonotype. The rearrangement joins TRBV18 to TRBJ2-2; D call uncertain. Trimming took off 3 bases at V and 2 bases at J, with 13 bases between the two ends. The germline V gene has CDR1 KGHSH and CDR2 LQKENI. The CDR3 runs 16 residues. The CDR3 DNA is TGTGCCAGCTCACCCGAACTCACCTTAAACACCGGGGAGCTGTTTTTT. Protein sequence: CASSPELTLNTGELFF.

The gene calls are TRBV5-4 and TRBJ2-1, with 11 bases aligning to TRBD2. Trimming cost V 3 bases and J 5 bases; bases outside gene matches: 7. CDR1 is SGHNT, CDR2 YYREEE, per germline (reference sequence). CDR3 size: 16 residues. CDR3 bases: TGTGCCAGCAGCTCGATACTAGCGGGAGAGCACAATGAGCAGTTCTTC. Protein: CASSSILAGEHNEQFF. The whole variable domain, remainder taken from reference TRBV5-4 and TRBJ2-1, is ETGVTQSPTHLIKTRGQQVTLRCSSQSGHNTVSWYQQALGQGPQFIFQYYREEENGRGNFPPRFSGLQFPNYSSELNVNALELDDSALYLCASSSILAGEHNEQFFGPGTRLTVL.

This clonotype was seen a handful of times. This chain links TRBV7-9 with TRBJ1-1; D remains unclear. The V and J ends lost 6 bases and 2 bases respectively, with 16 bases between them. The CDR3 consists of 15 residues. Looked up from germline, CDR1 is SEHNR and CDR2 is FQNEAQ (reference sequence). CDR3 in amino acids: CASRPSNGVNTEAFF. For the CDR3, the DNA is TGTGCCAGCAGACCCTCAAACGGGGTAAACACTGAAGCTTTCTTT.

This clonotype was seen ten or more times. The CDR3 DNA is TGTGCCAGCAGCTTAGGTTCAGGGGGCCGGGACAGTTCACCCCTCCACTTT. It is translated as CASSLGSGGRDSSPLHF. This chain connects TRBV11-2 to TRBJ1-6; the match to TRBD1 covers 8 bases. From germline, CDR1 is SGHAT and CDR2 FQNNGV. V was clipped by 1 base and J by 9 bases; unmatched bases: 11. The CDR3 has 17 amino acids.

The chain links TRBV10-3 to TRBJ2-7; D might be TRBD1 (5 bases). The CDR3 is 14 residues long. V lost 6 bases, J lost 0 bases, and 12 bases lay in between. Germline lookup yields CDR1 ENHRY and CDR2 SYGVKD. CDR3 bases: TGTGCCATCAGGTGGGGCGTAAGCTCCTACGAGCAGTACTTC. Residues: CAIRWGVSSYEQYF.

With regard to this clonotype: A far larger clone is one nucleotide away, so this likely arose from a read error. V gene TRBV11-2 combines with J gene TRBJ2-1; perhaps TRBD2 as D (5 bases). The DNA matches TRBJ2-5 better at its end, which makes the J call doubtful. This CDR3 has 12 residues. Germline V gene lookup returns CDR1 SGHAT and CDR2 FQNNGV. DNA for the CDR3: TGTGCCAGCAGCTTATTTAGCGATACCCAGTACTTC. It translates to CASSLFSDTQYF.

This clonotype was found many times. The chain has TRBV11-1 and TRBJ1-2; D is undetermined. The CDR3 is 18 amino acids. Deletions cut 3 bases from V and 3 bases from J, with 23 bases between. Germline V gives CDR1 SGHAT, CDR2 FQDESV (reference sequence). The CDR3 loop reads CASSFGGRERTVDYGYTF. DNA for the CDR3: TGTGCCAGCAGCTTCGGAGGACGGGAGCGCACTGTGGACTATGGCTACACCTTC.

This clonotype has a handful of counts. Just one base apart from a much larger clone, this may be a read error. The chain combines TRBV7-6 with TRBJ2-7; 7 bases match TRBD1. V gave up 5 bases and J gave up 2 bases; unmatched junction bases: 9. The CDR3 extends over 15 amino acids. Germline CDR1 SGHVS, CDR2 FNYEAQ. In DNA form, the CDR3 reads TGTGCCAGCAGCCGAGGGGGCACGGGGACCTACGAGCAGTACTTC. This gives the protein CASSRGGTGTYEQYF.

This sequence joins TRBV4-2 and TRBJ2-2, with 8 bases aligning to TRBD2. Germline assignment: CDR1 LGHNA and CDR2 YNFKEQ. The CDR3 consists of 14 residues. V gave up 3 bases and J gave up 4 bases; unmatched junction bases: 1. The CDR3 coding sequence is TGTGCCAGCAGCCACACTAGCGGCACCGGGGAGCTGTTTTTT. Its protein is CASSHTSGTGELFF.

J is TRBJ2-1 and V is TRBV29-1, with 9 bases aligning to TRBD2. The CDR3 runs 14 residues. The V segment lost 5 bases and the J segment 3 bases; nucleotides outside the gene matches: 5. CDR1 SQVTM and CDR2 ANQGSEA come from the germline V gene. The CDR3 region has the DNA TGCAGCGTTTTGAGCGGGAGGAGCTACAATGAGCAGTTCTTC. Its translation: CSVLSGRSYNEQFF.

There are many counts of this clonotype. V usage is TRBV4-3 and J usage is TRBJ2-7; 10 bases align to TRBD2. CDR1 LGHNA and CDR2 YSLEER come from the germline V gene. The CDR3 is 16 amino acids. V dropped 1 base and J dropped 4; count of bases not matched to a gene: 7. The chain's CDR3 is CASSQVRTSGNYEQYF. CDR3 nucleotides: TGCGCCAGCAGCCAAGTTAGGACTAGCGGAAATTACGAGCAGTACTTC.

The V call is TRBV6-4, the J call TRBJ1-6; D not certain. Trimming took off 0 bases at V and 9 bases at J, with 6 bases between the two ends. Germline loops: CDR1 MRHNA, CDR2 SNTAGT. The CDR3 sequence is 13 residues long. CDR3 sequence (DNA): TGTGCCAGCAGTGACTCGGGGAGTTCACCCCTCCACTTT. Its protein is CASSDSGSSPLHF.

With regard to this clonotype: The likely explanation is a read error, given a far larger clone one base away. J is TRBJ2-1 and V is TRBV11-3; TRBD2 matches at 14 bases. Germline CDR1 SGHNT, CDR2 YENEEA. The CDR3 covers 22 residues. The CDR3 protein is CTSSFGKMGLAGERGAYNEQFF. In DNA, the CDR3 is TGTACCAGCAGCTTTGGGAAAATGGGACTAGCGGGAGAACGAGGGGCCTACAATGAGCAGTTCTTC.

This clonotype was detected ten times or more. CDR3 nucleotide sequence: TGTGCCAGCAGCGTATCAGGGGGCGGCGCTGAAGCTTTCTTT. As protein: CASSVSGGGAEAFF. The V gene is TRBV12-3 or TRBV12-4, the J gene TRBJ1-1; 8 nucleotides line up with TRBD1. Trimming took 6 bases from V and 6 from J; bases not matched to a gene: 9. The CDR3 totals 14 residues.

The gene calls are TRBV20-1 and TRBJ1-1; D remains unclear. The CDR3 is 12 residues long. The V and J ends lost 6 bases and 2 bases respectively, with 10 bases between them. CDR1 and CDR2 from the germline V gene are DFQATT and SNEGSKA (reference sequence). This CDR3 reads CSAEGSNTEAFF. As DNA, the CDR3 is TGCAGTGCCGAGGGCTCTAACACTGAAGCTTTCTTT.

This clonotype was recorded at least ten times. The chain employs TRBV7-9 and TRBJ2-2; TRBD1 aligns across 8 bases. Germline trimming cut 6 bases from V and 1 base from J; bases unmatched to any gene: 10. The length of the CDR3 is 17 residues. In germline, CDR1 is SEHNR, CDR2 FQNEAQ (reference sequence). CDR3 loop: CASRPLDRAVNTGELFF. In DNA form, the CDR3 reads TGTGCCAGCAGACCCCTGGACAGGGCTGTGAACACCGGGGAGCTGTTTTTT.

This clonotype was counted ten times or more. J is TRBJ1-5 and V is TRBV6-1, with 7 bases matching TRBD1. V lost 7 bases and J lost 4; bases outside the gene matches: 13. The CDR3 extends over 16 amino acids. CDR1 is MNHNS and CDR2 is SASEGT in the germline V gene. CDR3 in DNA: TGTGCCAGCACTTGGAGGACAGGTTGGGGGAATCAGCCCCAGCATTTT. Translated: CASTWRTGWGNQPQHF.

The sample holds a few counts of this clonotype. The chain carries TRBV9 and TRBJ2-1, with 8 nucleotides matching TRBD2. The V gene's germline CDR1 is SGDLS and CDR2 YYNGEE. This CDR3 is 18 amino acids long. The ends lost 3 bases at V and 2 bases at J; junction bases unmatched: 13. The CDR3 DNA follows: TGTGCCAGCAGCGCCTCCGAGCTTAGCGGGGATCCCTACAATGAGCAGTTCTTC. It encodes CASSASELSGDPYNEQFF.

The chain recombines TRBV20-1 with TRBJ2-7, with a tentative D call TRBD1 (7 bases). V shed 8 bases and J shed 5 bases, with 19 bases lying between them. The germline V gene encodes CDR1 DFQATT and CDR2 SNEGSKA (reference sequence). The CDR3 runs to 13 residues. The CDR3 sequence: CSPGDRRLHEQYF. CDR3 DNA sequence: TGCAGTCCGGGGGACAGACGCTTGCACGAGCAGTACTTC.